This T cell receptor beta chain comes out of a study of T cells in Graves' hyperthyroidism and ophthalmopathy. Study-level information: Peripheral blood was collected at initial diagnosis, before any treatment. Whole-study results and caveats: Blood also contained most expanded thyroid clonotypes above 0.001. In validation, the model predicted ophthalmopathy. These predictions came a median about 6.5 months before onset.

The germline CDR1 and CDR2 sequences are MDHEN and SYDVKM. The junction had 3 bases not matched to a gene; V was cut back by 4 bases and J by 0 bases. The CDR3 has 16 residues. Amplification of TCR beta CDR3 regions used RNA as the template. The HTBI set primed first-round TCR CDR3 RT-PCR. In TCRdb, the multiplex PCR reads were re-called with MiXCR into one record per CDR3 protein. The repertoire holds around 110,000 distinct CDR3 sequences, with approximately 15% as singletons. This clonotype was counted only a few times. Antigen specificity is unknown. No ophthalmopathy progression within 18 months constituted stable Graves' hyperthyroidism.

The clonotype originates from a woman in her fifties or sixties with Graves' hyperthyroidism. This rearrangement joins TRBV28 to TRBJ2-3; 11 bases agree with TRBD2. The sequencing input was blood. CDR3 in DNA: TGTGCCAGCAGTTCACGGACTAGCGGGAGCACAGATACGCAGTATTTT. It encodes CASSSRTSGSTDTQYF.